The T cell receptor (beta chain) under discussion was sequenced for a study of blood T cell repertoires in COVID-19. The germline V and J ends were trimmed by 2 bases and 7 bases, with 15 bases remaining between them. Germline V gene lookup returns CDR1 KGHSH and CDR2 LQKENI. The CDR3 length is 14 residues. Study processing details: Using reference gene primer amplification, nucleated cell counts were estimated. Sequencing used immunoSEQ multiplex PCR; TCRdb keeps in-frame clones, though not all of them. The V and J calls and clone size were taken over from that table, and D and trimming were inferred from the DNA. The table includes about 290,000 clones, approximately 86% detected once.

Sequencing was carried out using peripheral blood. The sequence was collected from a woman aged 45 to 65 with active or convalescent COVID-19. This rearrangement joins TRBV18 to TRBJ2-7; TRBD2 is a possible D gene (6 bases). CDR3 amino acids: CASSPTYREPEQYF. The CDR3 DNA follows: TGTGCCAGCTCACCAACTTACCGGGAGCCAGAGCAGTACTTC.